This passage covers 26 T cell receptor beta chains from one sample sequenced in a study of OX40 agonist ivuxolimab in advanced cancers. Assay used: immunoSEQ multiplex PCR; TCRdb lists only in-frame clones, some missing. This repertoire shows 55,000 to 85,000 clones, 65% to 90% found once; its top ten account for under 0.75%. The sequencing here drew on CD4+ or CD8+ T cells sorted from blood, taken in a trial of the OX40 agonist ivuxolimab. These receptors originate from an adult with an advanced solid tumor such as melanoma, head and neck, liver or kidney cancer.

The chain combines TRBV6-5 with TRBJ2-2; tentatively, D is TRBD1 (5 bases). CDR3 size: 16 residues. V was clipped by 0 bases and J by 5 bases, with 13 bases between them. Looked up from germline, CDR1 is MNHEY and CDR2 is SVGAGI. The CDR3 sequence is CASSYSRQGRTGELFF. CDR3 coding DNA: TGTGCCAGCAGTTACTCGAGGCAGGGTCGAACCGGGGAGCTGTTTTTT.

The rearrangement links TRBV2 to TRBJ2-3, with 8 positions matching TRBD1. V lost 4 bases and J lost 3; bases outside the gene matches: 3. The CDR3 is 14 residues long. CDR1 and CDR2 (germline): SNHLY, FYNNEI. This CDR3 is CASSANRGTDTQYF. For the CDR3, the DNA is TGTGCCAGCAGTGCCAACAGGGGGACAGATACGCAGTATTTT.

In DNA form, the CDR3 reads TGCGCCAGCAGCTTGGAGACTAGCGGGGGCCTCAGACACGAGCAGTACTTC. Encoded protein: CASSLETSGGLRHEQYF. The chain joins TRBV5-1 to TRBJ2-7; 12 nucleotides line up with TRBD2. The germline gives CDR1 SGHRS, CDR2 YFSETQ. Trimming cost V 0 bases and J 5 bases; bases outside gene matches: 9. This CDR3 comprises 17 residues. Based on the CDR3 plus reference TRBV5-1 and TRBJ2-7, the full variable domain is KAGVTQTPRYLIKTRGQQVTLSCSPISGHRSVSWYQQTPGQGLQFLFEYFSETQRNKGNFPGRFSGRQFSNSRSEMNVSTLELGDSALYLCASSLETSGGLRHEQYFGPGTRLTVT.

The rearrangement uses TRBV27 and TRBJ1-2, with D possibly matching TRBD1 (6 bases). There are 14 residues in the CDR3. Trimming left V 6 bases short and J 2 bases short, with 13 bases between. Germline V gene sequence: CDR1 MNHEY, CDR2 SMNVEV (reference sequence). The CDR3 DNA reads TGTGCCAGCAGCCCTGAGACAGGAAACTATGGCTACACCTTC. Translated: CASSPETGNYGYTF.

Comment on this clone: The same CDR3 is also encoded by other DNA sequences in this sample. The chain couples TRBV7-2 to TRBJ2-2; D unresolved. The CDR3 loop spans 12 amino acids. Germline CDR1 SGHTA, CDR2 FQGNSA. Trimming removed 2 bases from V and 6 bases from J, with 4 bases in between. CDR3: CASSLTAGELFF. The CDR3 coding sequence is TGTGCCAGCAGCTTAACGGCCGGGGAGCTGTTTTTT.

The chain couples TRBV21-1 to TRBJ2-2; TRBD1, the table's D call, was not compared with the DNA. TRBV21-1 represents a pseudogene. The CDR3 has 16 amino acids. CDR3 DNA sequence: TGTGCCAGCAGCGCCCGGACAGGGAGGGGACCCGGGGAGCTGTTTTTT. It translates to CASSARTGRGPGELFF.

The rearrangement joins TRBV7-2 to TRBJ2-7; the match to TRBD1 covers 7 bases. The germline V gene encodes CDR1 SGHTA and CDR2 FQGNSA. The trim removed 2 bases at V and 2 bases at J, leaving 3 bases unmatched. The CDR3 runs 14 residues. The CDR3 is CASSLKTGTYEQYF. The CDR3 nucleotides are TGTGCCAGCAGCTTAAAGACAGGGACCTACGAGCAGTACTTC.

V usage is TRBV28 and J usage is TRBJ1-1; D is unclear. Germline-derived CDR1 and CDR2 are MDHEN and SYDVKM. The V end was cut by 4 bases, the J end by 4 bases, with 28 bases between. The CDR3 totals 19 residues. The CDR3 sequence is CASSSLVPRSSARGTEAFF. DNA for the CDR3: TGTGCCAGCAGTTCCTTAGTCCCCCGTTCATCAGCACGAGGCACTGAAGCTTTCTTT.

V and J are TRBV29-1 and TRBJ1-2; TRBD1 is a possible D gene (6 bases). The V end was cut by 5 bases, the J end by 2 bases, with 12 bases between. The CDR3 totals 13 residues. The germline V gene encodes CDR1 SQVTM and CDR2 ANQGSEA. The DNA of the CDR3 is TGCAGCGTTTTACAGGGTGTCAACTATGGCTACACCTTC. It specifies CSVLQGVNYGYTF.

The rearrangement uses TRBV15 and TRBJ2-2; 15 bases map to TRBD2. This CDR3 spans 19 amino acids. CDR1 is LNHNV, CDR2 YYDKDF, per germline (reference sequence). Trimming removed 10 bases from V and 6 bases from J; junction bases left unmatched: 18. The CDR3 DNA reads TGTGCCAGCTCGAATGGACTAGCGGGAGGGCGTGGCGTCCCCGGGGAGCTGTTTTTT. This codes for CASSNGLAGGRGVPGELFF. Full variable domain (rest looked up from reference TRBV15 and TRBJ2-2): DAMVIQNPRYQVTQFGKPVTLSCSQTLNHNVMYWYQQKSSQAPKLLFHYYDKDFNNEADTPDNFQSRRPNTSFCFLDIRSPGLGDTAMYLCASSNGLAGGRGVPGELFFGEGSRLTVL.

The rearrangement joins TRBV7-3 to TRBJ1-1, with D uncertain. The CDR3 consists of 13 residues. Germline V gene data show CDR1 as SGHTA and CDR2 as FQGTGA. The V gene lost 6 bases and the J gene lost 4 bases, with 12 bases spanning the gap. The CDR3 DNA is TGTGCCAGCAGTCTCGAAGAGGGCACTGAAGCTTTCTTT. Protein sequence: CASSLEEGTEAFF.

The genes are TRBV5-8 and TRBJ1-3, with D tentatively TRBD1 (5 bases). The V gene's germline CDR1 is SGHTS and CDR2 YDEGEE. This CDR3 comprises 14 residues. Between the trimmed V and J ends, which lost 3 bases and 0 bases, there was a span of 7 bases. The CDR3: CASSWGTSGNTIYF. The CDR3 DNA is TGTGCCAGCAGCTGGGGGACCTCTGGAAACACCATATATTTT.

The chain combines TRBV7-6 with TRBJ1-4; D is uncertain. Germline CDR1 reads SGHVS; CDR2 reads FNYEAQ. V lost 4 bases and J 7 bases, leaving 10 bases between the germline ends. The CDR3 consists of 13 residues. CDR3 sequence: CASSWWPREKLFF. The CDR3 DNA reads TGTGCCAGCAGCTGGTGGCCCCGTGAAAAACTGTTTTTT.

V gene TRBV6-6 combines with J gene TRBJ2-5, with 7 bases that match TRBD2. There are 12 residues in the CDR3. V dropped 5 bases and J dropped 5; count of bases not matched to a gene: 2. CDR1 and CDR2 from the germline V gene are MNHNY and SVGAGI (reference sequence). As DNA, the CDR3 is TGTGCCAGCAGTATCGGGGGGGAGACCCAGTACTTC. This translates into CASSIGGETQYF.

This clone showed up just a few times. This sequence joins TRBV14 and TRBJ1-2, with D possibly matching TRBD1 (6 bases). Germline values: CDR1 SGHDN, CDR2 FVKESK. The CDR3 runs 15 residues. Trimming left V 0 bases short and J 8 bases short, with 16 bases between. CDR3 DNA: TGTGCCAGCAGCCAAGATCTTGCGGGGGCGCTGGGCTACACCTTC. Its translation: CASSQDLAGALGYTF.

The rearrangement links TRBV7-9 to TRBJ1-1, with TRBD1 as a possible D gene (5 bases). CDR3 size: 13 residues. V lost 2 bases to trimming and J lost 3 bases, with 7 bases between them. CDR1 SEHNR and CDR2 FQNEAQ come from the germline V gene (reference sequence). The CDR3 sequence: CASSLQGHTEAFF. The CDR3 bases are TGTGCCAGCAGCTTACAGGGCCACACTGAAGCTTTCTTT.

The chain combines TRBV9 with TRBJ2-4, with TRBD1 identical over 8 bases. Per germline, CDR1 SGDLS and CDR2 YYNGEE. The CDR3 covers 16 residues. V lost 3 bases, J lost 6 bases, and 11 bases stayed unmatched. CDR3 amino acids: CASSDHRGSLGNIQYF. CDR3 in DNA: TGTGCCAGCAGCGACCACAGGGGGAGTTTGGGAAACATTCAGTACTTC. The variable domain in full, with the rest retrieved from reference TRBV9 and TRBJ2-4, is DSGVTQTPKHLITATGQRVTLRCSPRSGDLSVYWYQQSLDQGLQFLIQYYNGEERAKGNILERFSAQQFPDLHSELNLSSLELGDSALYFCASSDHRGSLGNIQYFGAGTRLSVL.

This chain joins TRBV19 and TRBJ2-7, with D perhaps TRBD1 (5 bases). The germline V gene encodes CDR1 LNHDA and CDR2 SQIVND (reference sequence). The V end was cut by 5 bases, the J end by 2 bases, with 13 bases between. CDR3 length: 14 amino acids. CDR3 residues: CASSPLTGPYEQYF. In nucleotides, the CDR3 is TGTGCCAGTAGTCCCCTCACAGGACCCTACGAGCAGTACTTC. The variable domain in full, with the rest retrieved from reference TRBV19 and TRBJ2-7, is DGGITQSPKYLFRKEGQNVTLSCEQNLNHDAMYWYRQDPGQGLRLIYYSQIVNDFQKGDIAEGYSVSREKKESFPLTVTSAQKNPTAFYLCASSPLTGPYEQYFGPGTRLTVT.

The chain carries TRBV5-5 and TRBJ1-5; D not resolved. The ends were cut back, 4 bases at V and 3 bases at J, with 11 bases in the middle. Germline V gene lookup returns CDR1 SGHKS and CDR2 YYEKEE (reference sequence). This CDR3 comprises 14 residues. The CDR3, as DNA: TGTGCCAGCAGCCCCCTCGTCGTCAATCAGCCCCAGCATTTT. Translated: CASSPLVVNQPQHF.

CDR3 sequence reads: CASSLWDTLAYEQYF. CDR3 nucleotide sequence: TGTGCCAGCAGTTTATGGGACACCCTCGCCTACGAGCAGTACTTC. This chain links TRBV28 with TRBJ2-7, with D maybe TRBD1 (5 bases). Looked up from germline, CDR1 is MDHEN and CDR2 is SYDVKM. The CDR3 is 15 residues long. V lost 0 bases to trimming and J lost 2 bases, with 11 bases between them.

The chain employs TRBV6-5 and TRBJ2-5; perhaps TRBD2 as D (5 bases). V was cut by 5 bases and J by 1 base, with 11 bases left in between. Germline V lookup: CDR1 MNHEY, CDR2 SVGAGI. The CDR3 has 14 residues. The CDR3 bases are TGTGCCAGCAGTCCCCAGCGGACCCAAGAGACCCAGTACTTC. This sequence encodes CASSPQRTQETQYF.

This chain connects TRBV7-2 to TRBJ1-2; D is unclear. The CDR3 runs to 12 residues. V lost 3 bases, J lost 8 bases, and 10 bases lay in between. Germline CDR1 is SGHTA and CDR2 is FQGNSA. The DNA of the CDR3 is TGTGCCAGCAGCTTTATAAGGCGCGGCTACACCTTC. Its translation is CASSFIRRGYTF.

V and J are TRBV6-5 and TRBJ2-5, with TRBD1 matching over 8 bases. The CDR3 is 14 amino acids. Germline V gives CDR1 MNHEY, CDR2 SVGAGI. The V segment lost 5 bases and the J segment 4 bases; nucleotides outside the gene matches: 6. In nucleotides, the CDR3 is TGTGCCAGCAGTCGGGACAGGTTGGGAGAGACCCAGTACTTC. Protein sequence: CASSRDRLGETQYF.

This clone was seen a single time. The gene calls are TRBV5-4 and TRBJ1-1; D is perhaps TRBD1 (5 bases). This CDR3 contains 13 residues. V was clipped by 4 bases and J by 5 bases, with 12 bases between them. CDR1 is SGHNT and CDR2 is YYREEE in the germline V gene (reference sequence). Written as DNA, the CDR3 is TGTGCCAGCAGCCCAGGGCGGGAGACTGAAGCTTTCTTT. It is translated as CASSPGRETEAFF.

V and J are TRBV7-2 and TRBJ2-1, with 7 bases lining up with TRBD2. This CDR3 is built from 15 residues. Germline CDR1 SGHTA, CDR2 FQGNSA. Trimming at V came to 5 bases and at J to 2 bases, leaving 6 bases not matched to a gene. The CDR3 spells CASSDGTIPYNEQFF. CDR3 nucleotide sequence: TGTGCCAGCAGCGACGGGACTATCCCCTACAATGAGCAGTTCTTC.

This clone has a handful of counts. The V call is TRBV6-5, the J call TRBJ2-7, with 13 bases matching TRBD2. CDR3 size: 15 residues. Trimming at V came to 6 bases and at J to 5 bases, leaving 7 bases not matched to a gene. The germline gives CDR1 MNHEY, CDR2 SVGAGI. CDR3 coding DNA: TGTGCCAGCAGCTCCCGACTAGCGGGGGGCCACGAGCAGTACTTC. Amino acid sequence: CASSSRLAGGHEQYF.